The source of this TCR beta chain is a study of technical replicates of blood from a few donors (dated by TCRdb to 2015 to 2018). Regarding this clone: Its antigen is not yet known. The input lacks base qualities; no much larger clone sits a single base away.

Deletion took 5 bases off V and 4 bases off J, with a span of 18 bases between the germline ends. From the germline V gene (reference sequence), CDR1 is SSHAT and CDR2 is FNYEAQ. The CDR3 runs 16 residues from the cysteine to the phenylalanine. The only DNA kept is the CDR3, 48 bases in frame from the first base. Libraries were prepared through the immunoSEQ multiplex PCR assay. TCRdb took this table from immuneACCESS and kept in-frame rearrangements with V and J called. Such tables lack part of the clones; where checked against another copy, unresolved V genes explain under half of the gap, and the rest is unexplained. The sample table contains around 67,000 clones; only one count was recorded for roughly 89% of them. The ten most abundant clones make up over 0.3% of the sample.

This TCR came from a human donor in good health. Rearrangement joined TRBV7-7 to TRBJ1-3; TRBD1 is a possible D gene, resting on 6 matching bases. Sample: T cells isolated from PBMCs. The DNA sequence reads TGTGCCAGCAGCCCATTAATACAGGGATCCGGAAACACCATATATTTT. Translated, this gives CASSPLIQGSGNTIYF.